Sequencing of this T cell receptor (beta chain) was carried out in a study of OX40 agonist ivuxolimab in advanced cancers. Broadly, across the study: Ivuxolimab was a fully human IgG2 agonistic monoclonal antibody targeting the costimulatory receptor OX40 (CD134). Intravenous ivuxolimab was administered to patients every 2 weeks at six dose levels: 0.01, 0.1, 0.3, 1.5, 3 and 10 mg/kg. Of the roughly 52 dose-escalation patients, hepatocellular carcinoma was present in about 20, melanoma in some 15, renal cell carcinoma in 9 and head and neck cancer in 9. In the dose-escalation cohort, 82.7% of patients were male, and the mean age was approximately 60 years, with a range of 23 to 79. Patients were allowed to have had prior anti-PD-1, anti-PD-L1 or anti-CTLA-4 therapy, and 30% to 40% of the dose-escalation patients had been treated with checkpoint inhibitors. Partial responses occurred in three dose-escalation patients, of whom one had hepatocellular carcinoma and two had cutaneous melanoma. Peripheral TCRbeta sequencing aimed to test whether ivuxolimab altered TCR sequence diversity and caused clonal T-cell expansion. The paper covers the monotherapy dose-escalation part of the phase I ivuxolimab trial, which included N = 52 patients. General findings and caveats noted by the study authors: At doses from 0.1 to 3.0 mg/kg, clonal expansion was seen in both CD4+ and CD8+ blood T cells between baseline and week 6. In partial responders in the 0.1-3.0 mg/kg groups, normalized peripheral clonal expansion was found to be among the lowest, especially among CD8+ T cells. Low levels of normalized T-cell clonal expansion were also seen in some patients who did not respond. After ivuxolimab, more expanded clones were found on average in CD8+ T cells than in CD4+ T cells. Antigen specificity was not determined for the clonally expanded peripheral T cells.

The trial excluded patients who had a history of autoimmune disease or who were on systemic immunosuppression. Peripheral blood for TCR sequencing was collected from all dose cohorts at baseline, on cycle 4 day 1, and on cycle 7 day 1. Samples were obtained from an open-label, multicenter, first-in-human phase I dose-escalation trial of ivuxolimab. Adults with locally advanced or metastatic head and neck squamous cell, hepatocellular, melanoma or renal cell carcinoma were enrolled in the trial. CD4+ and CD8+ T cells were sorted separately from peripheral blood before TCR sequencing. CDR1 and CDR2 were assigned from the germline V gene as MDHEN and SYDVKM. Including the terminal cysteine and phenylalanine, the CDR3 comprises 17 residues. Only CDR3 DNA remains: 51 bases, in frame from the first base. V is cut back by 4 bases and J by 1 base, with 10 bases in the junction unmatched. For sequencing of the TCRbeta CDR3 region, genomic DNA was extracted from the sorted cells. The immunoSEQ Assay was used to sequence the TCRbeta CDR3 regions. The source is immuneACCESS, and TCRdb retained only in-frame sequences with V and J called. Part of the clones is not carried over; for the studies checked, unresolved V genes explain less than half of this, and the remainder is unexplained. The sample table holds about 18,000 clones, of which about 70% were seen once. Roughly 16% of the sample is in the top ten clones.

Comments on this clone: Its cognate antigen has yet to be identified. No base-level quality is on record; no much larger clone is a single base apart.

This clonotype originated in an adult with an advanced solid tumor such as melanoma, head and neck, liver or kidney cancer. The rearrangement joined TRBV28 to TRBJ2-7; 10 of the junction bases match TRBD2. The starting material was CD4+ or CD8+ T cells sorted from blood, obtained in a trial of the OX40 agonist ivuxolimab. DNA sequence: TGTGCCAGCAGTTCGGACGAACTAGCGGGATTTTCCTACGAGCAGTACTTC. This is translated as CASSSDELAGFSYEQYF.